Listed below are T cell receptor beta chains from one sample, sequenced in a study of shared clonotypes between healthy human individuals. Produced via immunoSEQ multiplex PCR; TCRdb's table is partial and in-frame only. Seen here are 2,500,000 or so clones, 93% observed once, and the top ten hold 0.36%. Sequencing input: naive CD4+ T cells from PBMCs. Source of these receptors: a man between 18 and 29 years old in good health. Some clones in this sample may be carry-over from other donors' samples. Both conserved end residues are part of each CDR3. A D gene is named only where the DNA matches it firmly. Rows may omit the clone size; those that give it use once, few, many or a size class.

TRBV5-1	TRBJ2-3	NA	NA	TGCGCCAGCAGCCTTAGTTCGGGTACGCAGTATTTT	CASSLSSGTQYF
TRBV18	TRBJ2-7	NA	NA	TGTGCCAGCTCACCACCAGAGTCCTACGAGCAGTACTTC	CASSPPESYEQYF
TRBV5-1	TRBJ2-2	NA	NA	TGCGCCAGCAGCTTGATCACGGCAACTAACACCGGGGAGCTGTTTTTT	CASSLITATNTGELFF
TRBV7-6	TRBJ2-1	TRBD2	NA	TGTGCCAGCAGCTTACAGCTAGCGGGAGTTGGTTACAATGAGCAGTTCTTC	CASSLQLAGVGYNEQFF
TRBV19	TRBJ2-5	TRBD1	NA	TGTGCCAGTAGTATGTTGGGACAGGGTGGAGAGACCCAGTACTTC	CASSMLGQGGETQYF
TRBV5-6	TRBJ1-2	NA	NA	TGTGCCAGCAGCTTGGGTCGCCCTAGCTATGGCTACACCTTC	CASSLGRPSYGYTF
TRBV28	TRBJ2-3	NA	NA	TGTGCCAGCAAGGGGGGGAACACAGATACGCAGTATTTT	CASKGGNTDTQYF
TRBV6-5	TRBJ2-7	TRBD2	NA	TGTGCCAGCACCCCCGGGCCCGCTAGCGGGAGTGAGCAGTACTTC	CASTPGPASGSEQYF
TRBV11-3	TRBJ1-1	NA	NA	TGTGCCAGCAGTTTCTCCGGGTCGAACACTGAAGCTTTCTTT	CASSFSGSNTEAFF
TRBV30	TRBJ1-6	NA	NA	TGTGCCTGGAGTCGTACAAGGATACTGAATAATTCACCCCTCCACTTT	CAWSRTRILNNSPLHF
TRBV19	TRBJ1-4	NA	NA	TGTGCCAGTAGTATTCAGGACGGCGATAATGAAAAACTGTTTTTT	CASSIQDGDNEKLFF
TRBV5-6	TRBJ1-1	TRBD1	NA	TGTGCCAGCAGCGCGACAGGGTTTGAAGCTTTCTTT	CASSATGFEAFF
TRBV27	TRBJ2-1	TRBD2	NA	TGTGCCAGCAGTTCCCGGGGGGGAGGGGCGGATGAGCAGTTCTTC	CASSSRGGGADEQFF
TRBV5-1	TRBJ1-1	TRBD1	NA	TGCGCCAGCAGCTTAAAACCCGGGACAGGGAACACTGAAGCTTTCTTT	CASSLKPGTGNTEAFF
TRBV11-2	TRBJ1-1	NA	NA	TGTGCCAGCAGCTCGGTGTCGATTAGGGGAGTCAACACTGAAGCTTTCTTT	CASSSVSIRGVNTEAFF
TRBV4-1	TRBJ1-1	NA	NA	TGCGCCAGCAGCCAAATATCGGGGCGGGGGAACACTGAAGCTTTCTTT	CASSQISGRGNTEAFF
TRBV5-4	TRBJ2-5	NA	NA	TGTGCCAGCAGCCCTGGCCCTCGGCGGAGGGCAGACCAAGAGACCCAGTACTTC	CASSPGPRRRADQETQYF
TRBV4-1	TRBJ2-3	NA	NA	TGCGCCAGCAGCCAACGAGCGACAGGGCCTTCGCGGGACTCGCCGACAGATACGCAGTATTTT	CASSQRATGPSRDSPTDTQYF
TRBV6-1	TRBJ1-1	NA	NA	TGTGCCAGCAGTGAATTCGAGGAAGCTTTCTTT	CASSEFEEAFF
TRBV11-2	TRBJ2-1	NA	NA	TGTGCCAGCAGCTTTAAGATGAGCTCCTATAATGAGCAGTTCTTC	CASSFKMSSYNEQFF
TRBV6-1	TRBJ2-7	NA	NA	TGTGCCAGCAGTGAAGACACAGGGTATTACGAGCAGTACTTC	CASSEDTGYYEQYF
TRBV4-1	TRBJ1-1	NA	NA	TGCGCCAGCAGCCAAGATCGACGGGGTATCGGTGTGGTGAACACTGAAGCTTTCTTT	CASSQDRRGIGVVNTEAFF
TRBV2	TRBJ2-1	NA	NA	TGTGCCAGCAAAGAAATGATGGGCTGGGTGGACTACAATGAGCAGTTCTTC	CASKEMMGWVDYNEQFF
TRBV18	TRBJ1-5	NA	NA	TGTGCCAGCTCTCTAACAAAACAGGGATCTGGTCAGCCCCAGCATTTT	CASSLTKQGSGQPQHF
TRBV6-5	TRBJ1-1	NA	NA	TGTGCCAGCAGTTACTCGGGGGGGCTGGGCACTGAAGCTTTCTTT	CASSYSGGLGTEAFF
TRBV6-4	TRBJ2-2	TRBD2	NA	TGTGCCAGCAGCCCTCGGGGGGTGAACACCGGGGAGCTGTTTTTT	CASSPRGVNTGELFF
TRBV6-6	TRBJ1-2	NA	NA	TGTGCCAGCAGTTACGGGGTCATAACTTCTAACTATGGCTACACCTTC	CASSYGVITSNYGYTF
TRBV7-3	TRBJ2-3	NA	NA	TGTGCCAGCAGCTTAGAGACGGGGGTCCTCGTGGATACGCAGTATTTT	CASSLETGVLVDTQYF
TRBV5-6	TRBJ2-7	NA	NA	TGTGCCAGCGTATTAAACGGCGGGAACTACGAGCAGTACTTC	CASVLNGGNYEQYF
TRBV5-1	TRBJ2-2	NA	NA	TGCGCCAGCAGAGGTATCGCGAACACCGGGGAGCTGTTTTTT	CASRGIANTGELFF
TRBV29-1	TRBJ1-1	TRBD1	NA	TGCAGCGCCGAGAGGCAGACAGGGACTGAAGCTTTCTTT	CSAERQTGTEAFF
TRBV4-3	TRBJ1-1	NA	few	TGCGCCAGCAGCCAGAGGGGGGGAAACACTGAAGCTTTCTTT	CASSQRGGNTEAFF
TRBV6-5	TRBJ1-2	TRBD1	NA	TGTGCCAGCAGTAAGGGACAGGCGTACACCTTC	CASSKGQAYTF
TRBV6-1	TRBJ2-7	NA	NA	TGTGCCAGCAGTGAGGGGGTTAGCAGCGATGGCTACGAGCAGTACTTC	CASSEGVSSDGYEQYF